A selection of T cell receptor beta chains follows, all from one sample in a study of T cell repertoires in cytomegalovirus infection. TCRdb reanalysed the reads using MiXCR and keeps one entry per CDR3 protein. The sample records about a million distinct CDR3 sequences, approximately 33% being singletons. No antigens are known for them. The sample in question was cultured CD8+ T cells from PBMCs, obtained from culture after CMV antigen stimulation. The origin of the receptors is a human donor in good health (CMV status not recorded). Some clones in this sample may be carry-over from other donors' samples. Both conserved end residues are part of each CDR3. D genes are given only for firm matches. Not all rows give a size; the values are once, few, many and, for expanded clones, a class.

TRBV6-1	TRBJ1-2	NA	NA	CASSEAGRGGYTF	TGTGCCAGCAGTGAAGCGGGTCGGGGAGGCTACACCTTC
TRBV7-9	TRBJ2-5	TRBD2	few	CASSLGGLAGEYQETQYF	TGTGCCAGCAGCTTAGGCGGACTAGCGGGGGAGTACCAAGAGACCCAGTACTTC
TRBV27	TRBJ2-1	NA	few	CASRPPYNEQFF	TGTGCCAGCAGACCTCCCTACAATGAGCAGTTCTTC
TRBV12-3/TRBV12-4	TRBJ1-2	TRBD1	once	CASRVEGAPYYGYTF	TGTGCCAGCAGAGTGGAGGGGGCCCCGTACTATGGCTACACCTTC
TRBV7-4	TRBJ2-3	TRBD2	few	CASSLDGKYASGGTDTQYF	TGTGCCAGCAGCTTAGATGGGAAATACGCTAGCGGGGGCACAGATACGCAGTATTTT
TRBV6-5	TRBJ2-7	TRBD1	NA	CASSYGTGPYEQYF	TGTGCCAGCAGTTACGGGACAGGGCCCTACGAGCAGTACTTC
TRBV7-9	TRBJ2-1	NA	NA	CASSLNRADNEQFF	TGTGCCAGCAGCTTAAATAGGGCGGACAATGAGCAGTTCTTC
TRBV19	TRBJ2-7	NA	NA	CASRDQGWEQYF	TGTGCCAGTAGAGACCAGGGGTGGGAGCAGTACTTC
TRBV12-5	TRBJ2-7	NA	NA	CASGLLSPGAALYF	TGTGCTAGTGGTTTGTTAAGCCCGGGAGCCGCGCTGTACTTC
TRBV20-1	TRBJ2-3	TRBD1	NA	CSARAMVGGQTTRTDTQYF	TGCAGTGCTAGAGCCATGGTTGGGGGACAGACCACCCGCACAGATACGCAGTATTTT
TRBV6-4	TRBJ1-2	NA	NA	CASSSGQGPDYGYTF	TGTGCCAGCTCCTCGGGGCAGGGTCCGGACTATGGCTACACCTTC
TRBV12-3/TRBV12-4	TRBJ2-1	NA	few	CASSLVAGGRQSSYNEQFF	TGTGCCAGCAGTTTAGTTGCTGGTGGACGACAGAGCTCCTACAATGAGCAGTTCTTC
TRBV7-9	TRBJ1-5	TRBD1	NA	CASSSGTGGRDQPQHF	TGTGCCAGCAGCTCCGGGACAGGCGGGAGGGATCAGCCCCAGCATTTT
TRBV6-2/TRBV6-3	TRBJ1-5	NA	NA	CASSPQGSFNQPQHF	TGTGCCAGCAGCCCCCAGGGGTCCTTCAATCAGCCCCAGCATTTT
TRBV7-9	TRBJ2-2	TRBD1	few	CASSDPVDRANTGELFF	TGTGCCAGCAGCGACCCGGTAGACAGGGCGAACACCGGGGAGCTGTTTTTT
TRBV6-5	TRBJ1-6	NA	few	CASSYMGPNSPLHF	TGTGCCAGCAGTTACATGGGCCCGAATTCACCCCTCCACTTT
TRBV27	TRBJ1-2	NA	few	CATLETDGYTF	TGTGCCACCTTGGAGACGGATGGCTACACCTTC
TRBV29-1	TRBJ2-7	NA	few	CSVREADLPYEQYF	TGCAGCGTTAGAGAGGCAGATCTCCCCTACGAGCAGTACTTC
TRBV7-6	TRBJ2-7	NA	many	CASSLETGSYEQYF	TGTGCCAGCAGCTTAGAGACAGGTTCCTACGAGCAGTACTTC